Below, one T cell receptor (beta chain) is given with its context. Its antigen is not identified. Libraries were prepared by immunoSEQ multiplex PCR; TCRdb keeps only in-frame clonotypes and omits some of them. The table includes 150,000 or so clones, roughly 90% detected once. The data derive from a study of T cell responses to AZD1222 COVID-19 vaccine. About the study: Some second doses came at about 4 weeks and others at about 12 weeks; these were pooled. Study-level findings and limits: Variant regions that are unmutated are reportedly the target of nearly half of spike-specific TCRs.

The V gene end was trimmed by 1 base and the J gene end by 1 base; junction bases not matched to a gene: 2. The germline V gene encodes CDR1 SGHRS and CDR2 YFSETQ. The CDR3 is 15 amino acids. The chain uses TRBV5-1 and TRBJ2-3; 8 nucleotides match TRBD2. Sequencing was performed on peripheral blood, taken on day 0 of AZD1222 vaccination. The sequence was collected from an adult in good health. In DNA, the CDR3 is TGCGCCAGCAGCTTGATGACTAGCGGCACAGATACGCAGTATTTT. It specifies CASSLMTSGTDTQYF. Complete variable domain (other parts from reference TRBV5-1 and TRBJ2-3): KAGVTQTPRYLIKTRGQQVTLSCSPISGHRSVSWYQQTPGQGLQFLFEYFSETQRNKGNFPGRFSGRQFSNSRSEMNVSTLELGDSALYLCASSLMTSGTDTQYFGPGTRLTVL.